These 5 T cell receptor beta chains originate from one sample sequenced in a study of prognosis after radiotherapy for stage I lung cancer. Two-round multiplex PCR amplified TCR beta CDR3 from genomic DNA. The first PCR round targeted every TRBV and TRBJ gene with specific primers. TCRdb ran MiXCR on the multiplex PCR reads and lists one entry per CDR3 protein. The table has 10,000 to 15,000 distinct CDR3 sequences, 54% seen once. This material consisted of PBMCs, taken before or after stereotactic body radiation therapy (not recorded which). Receptor source: a donor aged 50 or older with non-small cell lung cancer.

The CDR3 sequence: CSAGRLAGVYNNEQFF. The CDR3 DNA is TGCAGTGCTGGCCGACTAGCGGGGGTTTACAACAATGAGCAGTTCTTC. This rearrangement joins TRBV20-1 to TRBJ2-1; TRBD2 agrees at 12 bases. CDR3 size: 16 residues. Germline V gene data show CDR1 as DFQATT and CDR2 as SNEGSKA (reference sequence). V lost 5 bases and J lost 5; bases outside the gene matches: 10.

By proportion, this clonotype is large. The chain employs TRBV20-1 and TRBJ2-7; 9 positions match TRBD2. Per the germline V gene, CDR1 is DFQATT and CDR2 is SNEGSKA (reference sequence). V lost 3 bases, J lost 6 bases, and 9 bases stayed unmatched. The CDR3 sequence is 14 residues long. The CDR3 loop reads CSARALAGLVEQYF. The CDR3 nucleotides are TGCAGTGCTAGGGCTCTAGCGGGACTAGTCGAGCAGTACTTC.

This clonotype was seen at least ten times. The V call is TRBV3-1, the J call TRBJ2-1; D may match TRBD1 or TRBD2 (5 bases each). V was clipped by 1 base and J by 9 bases, with 16 bases between them. The CDR3 is made up of 15 amino acids. CDR1 and CDR2 from the germline V gene are LGHDT and YNNKEL (reference sequence). The DNA for the CDR3 is TGTGCCAGCAGCCAAGTGCTAGGGACCCACTCTGAGCAGTTCTTC. Translated, it gives CASSQVLGTHSEQFF.

In regard to this clonotype: A junction end diverges from the germline sequence, so it may reflect a read error. The CDR3 here is CVSSLVLAGGNEQFF. CDR3 coding DNA: TGTGTCAGCAGCCTCGTACTAGCGGGAGGTAATGAGCAGTTCTTC. The chain carries TRBV2 and TRBJ2-1; TRBD2 aligns across 12 bases. The germline V gene encodes CDR1 SNHLY and CDR2 FYNNEI. The CDR3 extends over 15 amino acids.

By sample fraction, this clonotype is medium-sized. The chain joins TRBV24-1 to TRBJ2-7; D gene unclear. The V end lost 5 bases, the J end lost 0 bases, and 4 bases lay between the germline ends. CDR1 KGHDR and CDR2 SFDVKD come from the germline V gene. The CDR3 length is 12 residues. The CDR3, as DNA: TGTGCCACCAGTGGGGGCTCCTACGAGCAGTACTTC. This sequence encodes CATSGGSYEQYF.